Following are 31 T cell receptor beta chains from one sample sequenced in a study of human T cells and chemical hapten exposure. Sequencing started from total RNA isolated from unfractionated whole blood. Each CDR3 protein is one row after TCRdb ran MiXCR on the 5' RACE reads. Of about 140,000 distinct CDR3 sequences listed, 4.1% are singletons. The receptor source for this set is a female donor in good health.

This clonotype was seen many times. The chain combines TRBV14 with TRBJ2-4; no clear D gene. Germline V gives CDR1 SGHDN, CDR2 FVKESK. Between the trimmed V and J ends, which lost 5 bases and 0 bases, there was a span of 11 bases. The CDR3 covers 15 residues. This CDR3 reads CASSGKGVAKNIQYF. For the CDR3, the DNA is TGTGCCAGCAGCGGTAAAGGAGTAGCCAAAAACATTCAGTACTTC. The whole variable domain, remainder taken from reference TRBV14 and TRBJ2-4, is EAGVTQFPSHSVIEKGQTVTLRCDPISGHDNLYWYRRVMGKEIKFLLHFVKESKQDESGMPNNRFLAERTGGTYSTLKVQPAELEDSGVYFCASSGKGVAKNIQYFGAGTRLSVL.

Of note for this clonotype: With a much larger clone just one base away, this may be a read error. This rearrangement joins TRBV12-3 or TRBV12-4 to TRBJ2-3; possible D gene TRBD2, 7 bases. The CDR3 loop spans 15 amino acids. V lost 6 bases and J 4 bases, leaving 17 bases between the germline ends. As DNA, the CDR3 is TGTGCCAGCAGACCAGAGCGCGGGGGCCCAGATACGCAGTATTTT. Its protein product is CASRPERGGPDTQYF.

At least ten counts were recorded for this clonotype. The chain has TRBV5-6 and TRBJ2-6; D uncertain. The CDR3 extends over 15 amino acids. From germline, CDR1 is SGHDT and CDR2 YYEEEE. The germline V and J ends were trimmed by 4 bases and 1 base, with 9 bases remaining between them. CDR3 sequence reads: CASSPPVSGANVLTF. CDR3 nucleotide sequence: TGTGCCAGCAGCCCGCCAGTGTCTGGGGCCAACGTCCTGACTTTC.

The chain has TRBV7-2 and TRBJ2-3; no reliable D call. Germline-derived CDR1 and CDR2 are SGHTA and FQGNSA. The CDR3 is made up of 15 amino acids. V lost 0 bases, J lost 3 bases, and 10 bases lay in between. CDR3 region: CASSLAPVRTDTQYF. DNA of the CDR3: TGTGCCAGCAGCTTAGCCCCCGTGAGGACAGATACGCAGTATTTT.

V is TRBV3-1 and J is TRBJ2-7; possibly TRBD2 for D (6 bases). In germline, CDR1 is LGHDT, CDR2 YNNKEL (reference sequence). This CDR3 is 15 amino acids long. Trimming shortened V by 1 base and J by 3 bases, and 13 bases separated the two germline ends. This CDR3 is CASSQVGLEGYEQYF. The CDR3 region has the DNA TGTGCCAGCAGCCAAGTAGGTCTGGAGGGCTACGAGCAGTACTTC.

Many counts were recorded for this clonotype. The rearrangement uses TRBV25-1 and TRBJ2-5; a possible D gene is TRBD1 (6 bases). V was pared by 10 bases and J by 0 bases, with 15 bases between. CDR3 length: 14 residues. Germline V gene data show CDR1 as MGHDK and CDR2 as SYGVNS. The CDR3 spells CAISPDSDQETQYF. In DNA, the CDR3 is TGTGCCATCTCCCCGGACAGCGACCAAGAGACCCAGTACTTC.

In this sample, this clonotype turned up many times. The chain links TRBV12-3 or TRBV12-4 to TRBJ1-1; weak D call: TRBD1 (6 bases). The germline V and J ends were trimmed by 7 bases and 0 bases, with 12 bases remaining between them. The CDR3 loop spans 14 amino acids. The CDR3 sequence: CASIQGPLNTEAFF. CDR3 coding DNA: TGTGCCAGCATCCAGGGGCCCTTGAACACTGAAGCTTTCTTT.

This clonotype was found a few times. The V and J genes are TRBV5-1 and TRBJ1-4, with 7 bases lining up with TRBD1. V shed 4 bases and J 0 bases; nucleotides not matched to a gene: 6. This CDR3 contains 16 residues. Per germline, CDR1 SGHRS and CDR2 YFSETQ. The CDR3 is CASSPTGQATNEKLFF. CDR3 DNA: TGCGCCAGCAGCCCGACCGGACAGGCAACTAATGAAAAACTGTTTTTT.

The chain has TRBV11-2 and TRBJ2-3; 10 positions agree with TRBD2. This CDR3 region has 18 residues. J gave up 0 bases and V 1 base, and 7 bases lay outside the gene matches. CDR1 and CDR2 from the germline V gene are SGHAT and FQNNGV. In nucleotides, the CDR3 is TGTGCCAGCAGCTTAGTCCTAGCGGGGGAGCCGAGCACAGATACGCAGTATTTT. Its translation: CASSLVLAGEPSTDTQYF.

This clonotype was found many times. The rearrangement links TRBV12-3 or TRBV12-4 to TRBJ1-4, with TRBD1 matching over 7 bases. The CDR3 sequence is 14 residues long. V trimming: 4 bases; J trimming: 5 bases; junction bases outside the gene matches: 4. CDR3 bases: TGTGCCAGCAGTTCGGGACAGTTGAATGAAAAACTGTTTTTT. Protein product: CASSSGQLNEKLFF.

The table lists this clonotype with a few counts. The V call is TRBV5-1, the J call TRBJ1-1, with TRBD1 matching over 8 bases. The CDR3 runs to 13 residues. With V trimmed by 4 bases and J by 6 bases, 5 bases remained unmatched. Per germline, CDR1 SGHRS and CDR2 YFSETQ. This CDR3 reads CASSPTGDPEAFF. DNA for the CDR3: TGCGCCAGCAGCCCGACAGGGGATCCTGAAGCTTTCTTT.

There are many counts of this clonotype. This sequence joins TRBV27 and TRBJ1-1, with a tentative D call TRBD1 (5 bases). CDR1 and CDR2 (germline): MNHEY, SMNVEV (reference sequence). The CDR3 spans 13 residues. Between the trimmed V and J ends, which lost 7 bases and 1 base, there was a span of 10 bases. CDR3 protein: CASTGGRNTEAFF. CDR3 nucleotides: TGTGCCAGCACTGGGGGACGGAACACTGAAGCTTTCTTT.

This clonotype came up many times. The J gene is TRBJ1-5, the V gene TRBV28, with TRBD1 as a possible D gene (6 bases). Germline assignment: CDR1 MDHEN and CDR2 SYDVKM. The CDR3 has 14 residues. With 6 bases removed from V and 4 bases from J, the gap between germline ends came to 13 bases. CDR3 residues: CASRPGHTNQPQHF. The CDR3 nucleotides read TGTGCCAGCAGACCGGGACACACTAATCAGCCCCAGCATTTT.

In this sample, this clonotype turned up many times. The rearrangement joins TRBV20-1 to TRBJ2-5; maybe TRBD1 (6 bases). CDR3 length: 11 amino acids. The V end lost 6 bases, the J end lost 5 bases, and 10 bases lay between the germline ends. Germline values: CDR1 DFQATT, CDR2 SNEGSKA (reference sequence). CDR3 loop: CSATGRETQYF. CDR3 bases: TGCAGTGCCACAGGGCGGGAGACCCAGTACTTC.

V gene TRBV12-3 or TRBV12-4 combines with J gene TRBJ1-4; the D gene is possibly TRBD1 (6 bases). With 4 bases removed from V and 10 bases from J, the gap between germline ends came to 16 bases. The CDR3 has 14 amino acids. The CDR3 protein is CASSSQGLHVKLFF. The CDR3 DNA reads TGTGCCAGCAGTTCCCAGGGGTTGCATGTAAAACTGTTTTTT.

V usage is TRBV7-9 and J usage is TRBJ2-5, with D possibly TRBD1 on 5 matching bases. The germline gives CDR1 SEHNR, CDR2 FQNEAQ (reference sequence). There are 16 residues in the CDR3. Trimming shortened V by 6 bases and J by 1 base, and 18 bases separated the two germline ends. CDR3 residues: CASSIYPRQLQETQYF. The CDR3 coding sequence is TGTGCCAGCAGTATCTATCCAAGACAGCTCCAAGAGACCCAGTACTTC.

This clonotype showed up many times. The rearrangement links TRBV12-3 or TRBV12-4 to TRBJ1-1; 7 nucleotides agree with TRBD1. This CDR3 has 15 residues. V was clipped by 6 bases and J by 0 bases; unmatched bases: 7. CDR3 loop: CASREGQFMNTEAFF. The CDR3 nucleotides are TGTGCCAGCAGGGAGGGACAGTTTATGAACACTGAAGCTTTCTTT.

The table lists this clonotype with many counts. The V gene is TRBV20-1, the J gene TRBJ2-7; TRBD2 is a possible D gene (7 bases). V was shortened by 3 bases and J by 7 bases, with 19 bases between the two germline ends. CDR3 length: 14 residues. CDR1 is DFQATT and CDR2 is SNEGSKA in the germline V gene (reference sequence). The CDR3 protein is CSASPIGGQEEQYF. The CDR3, as DNA: TGCAGTGCTAGTCCCATCGGGGGGCAGGAGGAGCAGTACTTC.

This clonotype was counted between two and nine times. V gene TRBV12-3 or TRBV12-4 combines with J gene TRBJ1-4; 7 nucleotides line up with TRBD1. This CDR3 contains 15 residues. J gave up 4 bases and V 6 bases, and 8 bases lay outside the gene matches. The CDR3 nucleotides are TGTGCCAGCAGCCGCATCGGGACAGTTAATGAAAAACTGTTTTTT. Protein sequence: CASSRIGTVNEKLFF.

This clonotype was counted ten times or more. The V call is TRBV3-1, the J call TRBJ2-3; TRBD2 matches at 12 bases. Germline V gene sequence: CDR1 LGHDT, CDR2 YNNKEL (reference sequence). The trim removed 4 bases at V and 6 bases at J, leaving 8 bases unmatched. This CDR3 has 16 residues. The chain's CDR3 is CASSPTSGGEIDTQYF. For the CDR3, the DNA is TGTGCCAGCAGCCCGACTAGCGGGGGAGAGATCGATACGCAGTATTTT.

In its sample, this clonotype was seen many times. The rearrangement links TRBV5-5 to TRBJ2-7; TRBD1 matches at 7 bases. Looked up from germline, CDR1 is SGHKS and CDR2 is YYEKEE (reference sequence). The CDR3 has 14 residues. V lost 3 bases to trimming and J lost 0 bases; unmatched junction nucleotides: 3. This CDR3 is CASSSGQYSYEQYF. For the CDR3, the DNA is TGTGCCAGCAGCTCGGGACAGTACTCCTACGAGCAGTACTTC.

This clonotype has at least ten counts. This chain uses TRBV29-1 with TRBJ2-7; D is uncertain. Trimming stripped 5 bases from V and 3 bases from J, with 11 bases between. The CDR3 runs to 12 residues. Per the germline V gene, CDR1 is SQVTM and CDR2 is ANQGSEA. The CDR3 here is CSVRLDGYEQYF. Here the CDR3 DNA reads TGCAGCGTTAGACTCGACGGCTACGAGCAGTACTTC.

This clonotype has at least ten counts. V is TRBV5-1 and J is TRBJ2-4; 8 bases line up with TRBD2. Germline lookup yields CDR1 SGHRS and CDR2 YFSETQ. Trimming at V came to 4 bases and at J to 5 bases, leaving 20 bases not matched to a gene. The CDR3 spans 19 residues. The CDR3 sequence is CASSPSTSGPYNYQNIQYF. Here the CDR3 DNA reads TGCGCCAGCAGCCCCTCAACTAGCGGCCCCTACAATTACCAAAACATTCAGTACTTC. The entire variable domain, with the rest obtained from reference TRBV5-1 and TRBJ2-4, is as follows: KAGVTQTPRYLIKTRGQQVTLSCSPISGHRSVSWYQQTPGQGLQFLFEYFSETQRNKGNFPGRFSGRQFSNSRSEMNVSTLELGDSALYLCASSPSTSGPYNYQNIQYFGAGTRLSVL.

Regarding this clonotype: One end of the junction is discordant with germline, which a read error may explain. This rearrangement joins TRBV5-4 to TRBJ2-2, with D perhaps matching TRBD1 or TRBD2 (5 bases each). CDR1 and CDR2 (germline): SGHNT, YYREEE (reference sequence). The CDR3 loop spans 13 amino acids. CDR3 in amino acids: CASSLGRTGELFF. The CDR3 DNA is TGTGCCAGCAGTTTGGGACGAACCGGGGAGCTGTTTTTT. The variable domain in full, with the rest retrieved from reference TRBV5-4 and TRBJ2-2, is ETGVTQSPTHLIKTRGQQVTLRCSSQSGHNTVSWYQQALGQGPQFIFQYYREEENGRGNFPPRFSGLQFPNYSSELNVNALELDDSALYLCASSLGRTGELFFGEGSRLTVL.

Many counts were recorded for this clonotype. The chain uses TRBV28 and TRBJ1-5, with TRBD1 matching over 7 bases. With V trimmed by 6 bases and J by 8 bases, 16 bases remained unmatched. The CDR3 contains 16 residues. Germline CDR1 reads MDHEN; CDR2 reads SYDVKM. The CDR3 DNA reads as TGTGCCAGCAGCCCACCTGCAGGACAGGCAATCAAGCCCCAGCATTTT. It codes for CASSPPAGQAIKPQHF.

The table lists this clonotype with many counts. The chain has TRBV20-1 and TRBJ2-7; 10 nucleotides line up with TRBD1. The trim removed 5 bases at V and 2 bases at J, leaving 3 bases unmatched. This CDR3 region has 13 residues. Germline loops: CDR1 DFQATT, CDR2 SNEGSKA (reference sequence). The CDR3 DNA reads as TGCAGTGCTCGGGACAGGGGCGCCTACGAGCAGTACTTC. Translation gives CSARDRGAYEQYF.

This clonotype was observed a handful of times. The V call is TRBV25-1, the J call TRBJ1-6; maybe TRBD1 (5 bases). The V end lost 6 bases, the J end lost 6 bases, and 12 bases lay between the germline ends. CDR1 and CDR2 (germline): MGHDK, SYGVNS. The CDR3 contains 14 residues. CDR3 in amino acids: CASRPQGPNSPLHF. The CDR3 nucleotides are TGTGCCAGCAGACCCCAGGGACCTAATTCACCCCTCCACTTT.

The sample holds many counts of this clonotype. CDR3 bases: TGCAGATGCAGGGTGAGCACAGATACGCAGTATTTT. Protein sequence: CRCRVSTDTQYF. The chain combines TRBV20-1 with TRBJ2-3; the D gene is possibly TRBD1 (5 bases). CDR1 is DFQATT, CDR2 SNEGSKA, per germline (reference sequence). This CDR3 spans 12 amino acids.

This clonotype was observed at least ten times. The chain carries TRBV7-2 and TRBJ2-1; D unresolved. CDR1 is SGHTA and CDR2 is FQGNSA in the germline V gene. The CDR3 has 17 amino acids. Trimming cost V 0 bases and J 5 bases, with 17 bases left between them. The CDR3 sequence is CASSLANTERPNNEQFF. The CDR3 DNA is TGTGCCAGCAGCTTAGCTAACACCGAGCGCCCGAACAATGAGCAGTTCTTC.

This clonotype was seen just once. The rearrangement joins TRBV5-1 to TRBJ1-2, with a tentative D call TRBD1 (5 bases). CDR3 size: 15 residues. The germline V gene has CDR1 SGHRS and CDR2 YFSETQ. Trimming removed 4 bases from V and 5 bases from J, with 18 bases in between. The CDR3 spells CASSQESRGGYGYTF. As DNA, the CDR3 is TGCGCCAGCAGCCAAGAAAGTAGGGGAGGTTATGGCTACACCTTC.

Only a few counts were recorded for this clonotype. V gene TRBV2 combines with J gene TRBJ1-1; 10 bases fit TRBD1. V gave up 5 bases and J gave up 4 bases; unmatched junction bases: 4. The germline CDR1 and CDR2 sequences are SNHLY and FYNNEI. The CDR3 covers 14 residues. Here the CDR3 reads CASSPRTGGTEAFF. CDR3 nucleotides: TGTGCCAGCAGTCCGAGGACAGGGGGCACTGAAGCTTTCTTT. The full variable domain, rest sourced from reference TRBV2 and TRBJ1-1, is EPEVTQTPSHQVTQMGQEVILRCVPISNHLYFYWYRQILGQKVEFLVSFYNNEISEKSEIFDDQFSVERPDGSNFTLKIRSTKLEDSAMYFCASSPRTGGTEAFFGQGTRLTVV.